This TCR beta chain came from a study of blood T cell repertoires in COVID-19. Overall study: Samples of COVID-19 (acute and convalescent) were obtained from the United States, Italy and Spain. T cells, B-cell-depleted T cells, or PBMCs provided the cDNA or gDNA that served as material.

How the authors handled the data: Estimation of nucleated cell counts relied on the amplification of reference gene primers. Sequencing used immunoSEQ multiplex PCR; TCRdb keeps in-frame clones, though not all of them. V, J and clone size derive from that table, while D and trimming were established from the DNA sequence. The sample yields tens of thousands of clones, 75% to 90% seen once. The CDR3 spans 14 residues. The germline V gene encodes CDR1 LGHDT and CDR2 YNNKEL (reference sequence). V was pared by 1 base and J by 7 bases, with 10 bases between. Sample: peripheral blood. The receptor was isolated from a man between 70 and 80 years old with acute or convalescent COVID-19. V is TRBV3-1 (or the pseudogene TRBV3-2) and J is TRBJ1-4, with D possibly being TRBD1 (5 bases). The CDR3 nucleotides read TGTGCCAGCAGCCAAGTCGGGGGATTTGAAAAACTGTTTTTT. This codes for CASSQVGGFEKLFF.